These 12 T cell receptor beta chains came from one sample sequenced in a study of identical twins listed by TCRdb under 2016. The method was 5' RACE. The instrument was an Illumina HiSeq 2000. Through fastp at Q25 and MiXCR, TCRdb rebuilt clones from the public reads, retaining in-frame beta chains. Every CDR3 protein is listed once, alongside the most common genes and DNA of its rows. The sample table records some 240,000 distinct CDR3 sequences; about 8% of these occur just once. The ten largest clones represent around 3% of the sample. The sample was also reused in another study, on yellow fever vaccine responses in identical twins.

Material: CD8+ T cells sorted from blood. These receptors originate from a woman aged 18 to 35 in good health.

The chain has TRBV27 and TRBJ1-2; 8 bases are a match to TRBD1. Germline values: CDR1 MNHEY, CDR2 SMNVEV (reference sequence). The V segment lost 8 bases and the J segment 4 bases; nucleotides outside the gene matches: 9. CDR3 length: 14 amino acids. The CDR3 is CASRPGGTGYGYTF. The CDR3 nucleotides are TGTGCCAGCCGCCCGGGGGGGACAGGCTATGGCTACACCTTC.

The chain employs TRBV7-9 and TRBJ2-2; perhaps TRBD2 as D (5 bases). The CDR3 consists of 16 residues. V gave up 5 bases and J gave up 7 bases, with 20 bases separating them. The germline V gene has CDR1 SEHNR and CDR2 FQNEAQ (reference sequence). In nucleotides, the CDR3 is TGTGCCAGCAGCACACCTTTCGCAGGAGGTGGCGGGGAGCTGTTTTTT. Translated, it gives CASSTPFAGGGGELFF.

The rearrangement uses TRBV11-1 and TRBJ2-3, with 7 bases lining up with TRBD1. After removal of 4 bases from V and 0 bases from J, the junction contained 13 bases not matched to a gene. This CDR3 has 18 amino acids. Germline CDR1 and CDR2: SGHAT and FQDESV (reference sequence). CDR3 loop: CASSSRDRETSSTDTQYF. In nucleotides, the CDR3 is TGTGCCAGCAGCTCCCGGGACAGAGAGACTTCTAGCACAGATACGCAGTATTTT.

This clonotype has only a few counts. The J gene is TRBJ2-7, the V gene TRBV6-2 or TRBV6-3, with a possible D match to TRBD1 (5 bases). Trimming stripped 2 bases from V and 0 bases from J, with 11 bases between. The V gene's germline CDR1 is MNHEY and CDR2 SVGEGT. This CDR3 has 15 residues. CDR3 sequence reads: CASSYLQGISYEQYF. The CDR3 DNA follows: TGTGCCAGCAGTTACCTGCAGGGCATCTCCTACGAGCAGTACTTC.

For the CDR3, the DNA is TGTGCCAGCAGCTTAGAGGGGAGGGAGGCGTTCGAGCAGTACTTC. This translates into CASSLEGREAFEQYF. The chain links TRBV7-9 to TRBJ2-7, with 7 nucleotides matching TRBD2. J was trimmed by 6 bases and V by 1 base; bases with no gene match: 9. In germline, CDR1 is SEHNR, CDR2 FQNEAQ (reference sequence). There are 15 residues in the CDR3. The full variable domain, completed using reference TRBV7-9 and TRBJ2-7, is DTGVSQNPRHKITKRGQNVTFRCDPISEHNRLYWYRQTLGQGPEFLTYFQNEAQLEKSRLLSDRFSAERPKGSFSTLEIQRTEQGDSAMYLCASSLEGREAFEQYFGPGTRLTVT.

The chain employs TRBV12-3 or TRBV12-4 and TRBJ1-6, with no clear D. V gave up 7 bases and J gave up 5 bases, with 15 bases separating them. There are 15 residues in the CDR3. CDR3: CASTRLGLDNSPLHF. The DNA for the CDR3 is TGTGCCAGCACTAGACTGGGATTGGATAATTCACCCCTCCACTTT.

The chain uses TRBV20-1 and TRBJ2-5, with 14 nucleotides matching TRBD2. J lost 0 bases, V lost 2 bases, and 11 bases had no gene match. In germline, CDR1 is DFQATT, CDR2 SNEGSKA (reference sequence). This CDR3 region has 19 residues. The CDR3 DNA follows: TGCAGTGCTAGACCAAAGGGACTAGCGGGGGCCTCGTACCAAGAGACCCAGTACTTC. It encodes CSARPKGLAGASYQETQYF.

Ten or more counts support this clonotype. The chain has TRBV12-3 or TRBV12-4 and TRBJ1-5, with a tentative D call TRBD1 (5 bases). The V end was cut by 2 bases, the J end by 5 bases, with 10 bases between. The CDR3 contains 14 residues. The CDR3 protein is CASSLWGGDQPQHF. The DNA of the CDR3 is TGTGCCAGCAGTTTATGGGGGGGAGATCAGCCCCAGCATTTT.

This clonotype showed up just a few times. This chain connects TRBV6-5 to TRBJ2-7; TRBD2 agrees at 9 bases. CDR1 and CDR2 from the germline V gene are MNHEY and SVGAGI. The V gene end was trimmed by 0 bases and the J gene end by 4 bases; junction bases not matched to a gene: 4. This CDR3 contains 15 residues. CDR3 amino acids: CASSYSALAGYEQYF. In DNA, the CDR3 is TGTGCCAGCAGTTACTCGGCCCTAGCGGGGTACGAGCAGTACTTC.

In its sample, this clonotype was seen a few times. The gene calls are TRBV29-1 and TRBJ2-7; D may be TRBD1 or TRBD2 (5 bases each). Germline V gene data show CDR1 as SQVTM and CDR2 as ANQGSEA. The length of the CDR3 is 15 residues. V dropped 3 bases and J dropped 3 bases, with 18 bases sitting between them. This CDR3 is CSVEALGDPYYEQYF. The CDR3, as DNA: TGCAGCGTTGAGGCCCTGGGGGACCCCTACTACGAGCAGTACTTC.

This clonotype came up a few times. The genes are TRBV13 and TRBJ2-1; D perhaps matches TRBD2 (7 bases). V lost 5 bases and J 4 bases, leaving 18 bases between the germline ends. This CDR3 contains 16 residues. From germline, CDR1 is PRHDT and CDR2 FYEKMQ (reference sequence). CDR3 in DNA: TGTGCCAGCAGCACCCCCGGCAGGGGAGGGTACAATGAGCAGTTCTTC. This gives the protein CASSTPGRGGYNEQFF. Drawing the rest from reference TRBV13 and TRBJ2-1, the complete variable domain is AAGVIQSPRHLIKEKRETATLKCYPIPRHDTVYWYQQGPGQDPQFLISFYEKMQSDKGSIPDRFSAQQFSDYHSELNMSSLELGDSALYFCASSTPGRGGYNEQFFGPGTRLTVL.

The chain has TRBV15 and TRBJ2-5; D may be TRBD2 (6 bases). This CDR3 is built from 13 residues. Germline V gives CDR1 LNHNV, CDR2 YYDKDF (reference sequence). V lost 5 bases, J lost 5 bases, and 12 bases lay in between. This CDR3 is CATSVSGVETQYF. CDR3 in DNA: TGTGCCACCAGCGTTTCGGGGGTCGAGACCCAGTACTTC.